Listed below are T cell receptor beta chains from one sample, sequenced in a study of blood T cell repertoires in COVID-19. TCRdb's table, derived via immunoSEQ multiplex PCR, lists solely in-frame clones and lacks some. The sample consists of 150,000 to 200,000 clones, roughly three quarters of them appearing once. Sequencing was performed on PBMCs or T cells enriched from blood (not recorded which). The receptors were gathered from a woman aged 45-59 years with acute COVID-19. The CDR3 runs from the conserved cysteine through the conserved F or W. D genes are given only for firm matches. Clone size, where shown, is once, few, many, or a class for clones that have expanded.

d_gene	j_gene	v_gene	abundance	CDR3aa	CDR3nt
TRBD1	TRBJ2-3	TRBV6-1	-	CASRQGGHSADTQYF	TGTGCCAGCCGACAGGGGGGGCATAGCGCAGATACGCAGTATTTT
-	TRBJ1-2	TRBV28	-	CASSLSAGGGSNYGYTF	TGTGCCAGCAGTTTGTCCGCGGGTGGTGGGTCTAACTATGGCTACACCTTC
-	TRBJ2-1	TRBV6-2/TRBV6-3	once	CASSRADALDHNEQFF	TGTGCCAGCAGTCGAGCGGACGCCCTGGACCACAATGAGCAGTTCTTC
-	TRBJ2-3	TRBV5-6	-	CASSSLPGTQYF	TGTGCCAGCTCCTCCCTACCGGGTACGCAGTATTTT
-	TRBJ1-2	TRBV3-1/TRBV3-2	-	CASSRGDGYTF	TGTGCCAGCAGCCGAGGTGATGGCTACACCTTC
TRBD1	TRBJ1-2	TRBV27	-	CASSFVKQGIYGYTF	TGTGCCAGCAGTTTTGTGAAACAGGGGATCTATGGCTACACCTTC
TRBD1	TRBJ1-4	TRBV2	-	CASSEITGGAGGKLFF	TGTGCCAGCAGTGAGATTACAGGGGGCGCTGGGGGAAAACTGTTTTTT
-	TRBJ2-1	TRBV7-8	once	CASSLAGGQNEQFF	TGTGCCAGCAGCTTAGCGGGGGGGCAAAATGAGCAGTTCTTC
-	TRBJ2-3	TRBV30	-	CAWSAGAVDTQYF	TGTGCCTGGAGTGCAGGGGCGGTAGATACGCAGTATTTT
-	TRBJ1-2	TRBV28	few	CASSLEGGVGSNGYTF	TGTGCCAGCAGTTTAGAGGGAGGGGTCGGTTCCAATGGCTACACCTTC
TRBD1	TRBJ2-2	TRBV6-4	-	CASSDGQGVPGELFF	TGTGCCAGCAGTGATGGACAGGGGGTCCCCGGGGAGCTGTTTTTT
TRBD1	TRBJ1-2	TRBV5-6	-	CASSFGAGRGPYGYTF	TGTGCCAGCAGCTTTGGGGCGGGCAGGGGGCCCTATGGCTACACCTTC
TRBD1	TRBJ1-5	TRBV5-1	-	CASSSGTGSSQPQHF	TGCGCCAGCAGCTCCGGGACAGGGTCTTCCCAGCCCCAGCATTTT
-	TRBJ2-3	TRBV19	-	CASYSGEGTDTQYF	TGTGCCAGTTACTCAGGGGAAGGCACAGATACGCAGTATTTT
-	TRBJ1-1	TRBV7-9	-	CASSDGGTVAFF	TGTGCCAGCAGCGATGGGGGCACGGTAGCTTTCTTT
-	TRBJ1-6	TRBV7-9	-	CASSPAGTRGNSPLHF	TGTGCCAGCAGCCCAGCCGGGACAAGGGGAAATTCACCCCTCCACTTT
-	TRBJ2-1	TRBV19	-	CASGDGLNEQFF	TGTGCCAGTGGTGACGGGTTGAATGAGCAGTTCTTC
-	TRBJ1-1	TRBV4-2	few	CASSQWAKMNTEAFF	TGTGCCAGCAGCCAATGGGCGAAAATGAACACTGAAGCTTTCTTT
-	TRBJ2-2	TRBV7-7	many	CASSLNSLGDTGELFF	TGTGCTAGCAGCTTAAACTCTCTGGGCGACACCGGGGAGCTGTTTTTT
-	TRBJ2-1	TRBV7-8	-	CASSPRGGGHEQFF	TGTGCCAGCAGCCCAAGAGGGGGGGGGCATGAGCAGTTCTTC
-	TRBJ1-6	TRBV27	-	CASSHGTPTMSLHF	TGTGCCAGCAGCCATGGGACTCCGACAATGTCCCTCCACTTT
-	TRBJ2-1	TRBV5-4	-	CASSLGSGGGYNEQFF	TGTGCCAGCAGCTTGGGATCGGGGGGCGGGTACAATGAGCAGTTCTTC
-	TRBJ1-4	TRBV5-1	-	CASSPGRGLGEKLFF	TGCGCCAGCAGCCCCGGGAGGGGGTTAGGTGAAAAACTGTTTTTT
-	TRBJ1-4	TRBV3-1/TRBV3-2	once	CASSPGVGGNEKLFF	TGTGCCAGCAGCCCTGGGGTCGGGGGAAATGAAAAACTGTTTTTT
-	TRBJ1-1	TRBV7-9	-	CASSTRHENTEAFF	TGTGCCAGCAGCACCCGACACGAGAACACTGAAGCTTTCTTT
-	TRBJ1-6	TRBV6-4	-	CASSDFYGPGINSPLHF	TGTGCCAGCAGTGACTTCTATGGTCCAGGGATCAATTCACCCCTCCACTTT
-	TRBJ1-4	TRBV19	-	CASSWGQTTNEKLFF	TGTGCCAGTAGTTGGGGGCAGACAACTAATGAAAAACTGTTTTTT
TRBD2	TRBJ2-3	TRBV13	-	CASSSRGGNTDTQYF	TGTGCCAGCAGCTCTCGGGGGGGCAACACAGATACGCAGTATTTT
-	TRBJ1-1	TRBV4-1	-	CASSLGQSNTEAFF	TGCGCCAGCAGCCTTGGACAGAGTAACACTGAAGCTTTCTTT
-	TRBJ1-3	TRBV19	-	CASSTLYRDSGNTIYF	TGTGCCAGTAGTACCCTCTACAGGGACTCTGGAAACACCATATATTTT
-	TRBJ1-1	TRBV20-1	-	CSASSPNTEAFF	TGCAGTGCTAGTAGCCCGAACACTGAAGCTTTCTTT
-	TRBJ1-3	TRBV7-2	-	CASSTPGGSGNTIYF	TGTGCCAGCAGCACCCCGGGAGGCTCTGGAAACACCATATATTTT
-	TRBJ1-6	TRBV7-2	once	CASSPLGAGNSPLHF	TGTGCCAGCAGCCCTCTGGGGGCAGGGAATTCACCCCTCCACTTT
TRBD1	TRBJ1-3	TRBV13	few	CASSLTGYRNTIYF	TGTGCCAGCAGCTTGACAGGGTATAGAAACACCATATATTTT
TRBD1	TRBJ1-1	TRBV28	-	CASSFAGTGAEAFF	TGTGCCAGCAGTTTCGCCGGGACAGGGGCTGAAGCTTTCTTT
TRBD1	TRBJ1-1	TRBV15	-	CATSVRQGHTEAFF	TGTGCCACCAGCGTTAGACAGGGGCACACTGAAGCTTTCTTT
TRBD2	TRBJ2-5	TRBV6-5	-	CASSWLETGGETQYF	TGTGCCAGCAGTTGGTTGGAAACGGGGGGAGAGACCCAGTACTTC
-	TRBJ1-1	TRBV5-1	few	CASSSTMNTEAFF	TGCGCCAGCAGCTCCACTATGAACACTGAAGCTTTCTTT
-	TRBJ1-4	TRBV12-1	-	CASSSNDGVLNEKLFF	TGTGCCAGCAGCTCAAATGACGGGGTGCTCAATGAAAAACTGTTTTTT
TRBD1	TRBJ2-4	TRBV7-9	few	CASSRITGVAKNIQYF	TGTGCCAGCAGCCGTATTACAGGGGTGGCCAAAAACATTCAGTACTTC
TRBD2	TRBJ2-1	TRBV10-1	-	CASSDGGAGFHEQFF	TGCGCCAGCAGTGACGGGGGGGCAGGTTTCCATGAGCAGTTCTTC
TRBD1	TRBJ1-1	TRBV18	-	CASSTSQGQINTEAFF	TGTGCCAGCTCCACGAGCCAGGGACAGATAAACACTGAAGCTTTCTTT
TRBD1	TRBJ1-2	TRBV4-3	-	CASSQDRGQDKRGYTF	TGCGCCAGCAGCCAAGATAGGGGACAGGATAAGAGGGGCTACACCTTC
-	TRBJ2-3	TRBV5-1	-	CASSLDRQHTDTQYF	TGCGCCAGCAGCTTGGACAGACAACACACAGATACGCAGTATTTT
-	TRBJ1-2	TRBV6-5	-	CASSYTSGHGYTF	TGTGCCAGCAGTTACACGAGTGGGCATGGCTACACCTTC
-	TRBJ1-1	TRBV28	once	CASRRQNMNTEAFF	TGTGCCAGCAGACGACAGAACATGAACACTGAAGCTTTCTTT
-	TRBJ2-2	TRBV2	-	CASSYRAGELFF	TGTGCCAGCAGTTACAGGGCCGGGGAGCTGTTTTTT
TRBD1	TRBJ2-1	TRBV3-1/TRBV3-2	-	CASSQTRTGSYNEQFF	TGTGCCAGCAGCCAAACCCGGACAGGCTCCTACAATGAGCAGTTCTTC
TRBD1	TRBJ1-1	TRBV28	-	CASSFRGQGRTEAFF	TGTGCCAGCAGTTTCCGGGGACAGGGAAGGACTGAAGCTTTCTTT
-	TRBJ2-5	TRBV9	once	CASIYQAGSETQYF	TGTGCCAGCATCTACCAGGCGGGTTCAGAGACCCAGTACTTC
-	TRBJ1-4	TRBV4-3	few	CASSPTFATNEKLFF	TGCGCCAGCAGCCCGACATTCGCAACTAATGAAAAACTGTTTTTT
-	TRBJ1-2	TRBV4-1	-	CASSQVMGSRTSGYTF	TGCGCCAGCAGCCAAGTAATGGGATCCAGGACTAGTGGCTACACCTTC
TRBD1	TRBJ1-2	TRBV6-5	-	CASSYIRGGVIYGYTF	TGTGCCAGCAGTTACATCAGAGGGGGCGTGATCTATGGCTACACCTTC
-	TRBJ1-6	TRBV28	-	CASSLGGRNYNSPLHF	TGTGCCAGCAGTTTAGGGGGCAGAAACTATAATTCACCCCTCCACTTT
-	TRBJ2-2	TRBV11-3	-	CASSLSLSRKNTGELFF	TGTGCCAGCAGCTTAAGTTTGTCCAGAAAGAACACCGGGGAGCTGTTTTTT